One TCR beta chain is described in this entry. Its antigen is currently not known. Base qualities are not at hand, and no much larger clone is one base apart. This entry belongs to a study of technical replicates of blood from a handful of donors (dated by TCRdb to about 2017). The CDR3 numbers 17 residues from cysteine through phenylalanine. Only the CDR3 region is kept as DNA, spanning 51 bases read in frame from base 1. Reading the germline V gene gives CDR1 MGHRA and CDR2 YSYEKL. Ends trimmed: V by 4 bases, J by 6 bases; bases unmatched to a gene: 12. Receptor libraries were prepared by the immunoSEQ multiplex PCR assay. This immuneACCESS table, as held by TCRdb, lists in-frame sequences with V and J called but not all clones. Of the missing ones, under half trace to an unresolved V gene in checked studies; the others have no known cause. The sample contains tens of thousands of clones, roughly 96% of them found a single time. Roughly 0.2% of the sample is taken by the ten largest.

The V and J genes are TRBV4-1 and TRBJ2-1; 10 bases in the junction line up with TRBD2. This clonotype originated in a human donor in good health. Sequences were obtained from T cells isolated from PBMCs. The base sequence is TGCGCCAGCAGCCCGATCCAAAGGACTAGCGGTATCAATGAGCAGTTCTTC. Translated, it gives CASSPIQRTSGINEQFF.